This T cell receptor beta chain was documented in a study of blood T cell repertoires in COVID-19. The table came from immunoSEQ multiplex PCR; TCRdb's copy has only in-frame clones and leaves some out. Here the sample spans some 99,000 clones, less than 85% being singletons. CDR1 is LNHDA, CDR2 SQIVND, per germline (reference sequence). The CDR3 runs to 13 residues. Trimming removed 5 bases at V and 2 bases at J, with 7 bases between. This clone has more than one count but fewer than ten. The sequence derives from a human donor in a cohort sampled during active or convalescent COVID-19. This chain connects TRBV19 to TRBJ1-5; no firm D call. Sequences were obtained from peripheral blood. CDR3 DNA: TGTGCCAGTAGTTATTCTGGCAATCAGCCCCAGCATTTT. Protein: CASSYSGNQPQHF. The variable domain in full, completed from reference TRBV19 and TRBJ1-5, reads DGGITQSPKYLFRKEGQNVTLSCEQNLNHDAMYWYRQDPGQGLRLIYYSQIVNDFQKGDIAEGYSVSREKKESFPLTVTSAQKNPTAFYLCASSYSGNQPQHFGDGTRLSIL.